This TCR beta chain comes out of a study of control samples from healthy donors and cancer patients. The table came from immunoSEQ multiplex PCR; TCRdb's copy has only in-frame clones and leaves some out. The repertoire includes over 100,000 clones, 75% to 95% of them detected once, and 2% to 3% sits in the top ten. This clone came up once. In germline, CDR1 is KGHSH, CDR2 LQKENI. This CDR3 is built from 16 residues. Trimming removed 0 bases from V and 0 bases from J, with 9 bases in between. The specimen sequenced was blood. V and J are TRBV18 and TRBJ1-3, with D unresolved. The clonotype comes from a man in his forties in good health. CDR3 nucleotides: TGTGCCAGCTCACCACCGACACGCCGCTCTGGAAACACCATATATTTT. Its protein is CASSPPTRRSGNTIYF.